This T cell receptor beta chain was obtained from a study of monozygotic twins with inflammatory bowel disease. Nested PCRs (approximately 17 and 9 cycles, two total) were applied to TCRalpha and TCRbeta cDNA. Reanalyzing the 5' RACE reads, TCRdb keeps one entry per CDR3 protein, without DNA. Its table records about 99,000 distinct CDR3 sequences. CDR1 is PRHDT and CDR2 is FYEKMQ in the germline V gene (reference sequence). The CDR3 spans 12 residues. This receptor was obtained from a human donor with ulcerative colitis or Crohn's disease, or a healthy co-twin of an affected twin (not recorded which). The chain uses TRBV13 and TRBJ2-7. The sample comprised blood. The CDR3 spells CASKGKNYEQYF. Combining the CDR3 with reference TRBV13 and TRBJ2-7 gives the whole variable domain AAGVIQSPRHLIKEKRETATLKCYPIPRHDTVYWYQQGPGQDPQFLISFYEKMQSDKGSIPDRFSAQQFSDYHSELNMSSLELGDSALYFCASKGKNYEQYFGPGTRLTVT.